This TCR beta chain was profiled in a study of early T cells in non-severe SARS-CoV-2 infection. Study in general: Sequencing input comprised bulk RNA from unsorted whole blood; chain pairing was not available.

Trimming at V came to 3 bases and at J to 2 bases, leaving 4 bases not matched to a gene. The CDR3 is 16 residues long. From germline, CDR1 is LNHDA and CDR2 SQIVND (reference sequence). This clonotype was counted many times. What it binds is not known. Unique molecular identifiers (one per individual cDNA molecule) were attached. TCRdb ran MiXCR on the 5' RACE reads and lists one entry per CDR3 protein. The table has around 57,000 distinct CDR3 sequences, approximately 12% seen once; the top ten hold under 4.5%. Points from the study as a whole: Database matching using VDJdb favored anti-spike CD8 responses, with private and CD4 specificities left missing.

The TCR was taken from an adult who was a healthcare worker with PCR-confirmed SARS-CoV-2 infection or an uninfected control (not recorded which). Sequenced input: whole blood. The chain employs TRBV19 and TRBJ2-6, with TRBD2 identical over 7 bases. This CDR3 reads CASSIGAGAGANVLTF. The CDR3 coding sequence is TGTGCCAGTAGTATCGGTGCGGGGGCTGGGGCCAACGTCCTGACTTTC.